The sequence of this T cell receptor beta chain was determined in a study of beta chain features in type 1 diabetes. The sample holds a few counts of this clone. Its antigen remains unidentified. The investigators reverse transcribed all of the isolated RNA, so they sequenced expressed TCRB transcripts. Here immunoSEQ multiplex PCR was the method, and the copy in TCRdb shows in-frame clones only, minus some. The data contain about 900,000 clones, roughly a sixth of them singletons. Study-level points and caveats: Possibly, sequencing cDNA over-represented cells that had high TCR expression levels.

Input material: naive CD4+ T cells from blood. This clonotype was obtained from a woman between 18 and 30 years old in good health.

The CDR3 region has the DNA TGTGCCAGCAGTCTCCATCAGGGGGATCAGCCCCAGCATTTT. It codes for CASSLHQGDQPQHF. The chain recombines TRBV27 with TRBJ1-5, with 7 bases aligning to TRBD1. V dropped 5 bases and J dropped 5; count of bases not matched to a gene: 6. CDR3 length: 14 amino acids. Germline CDR1 reads MNHEY; CDR2 reads SMNVEV (reference sequence).